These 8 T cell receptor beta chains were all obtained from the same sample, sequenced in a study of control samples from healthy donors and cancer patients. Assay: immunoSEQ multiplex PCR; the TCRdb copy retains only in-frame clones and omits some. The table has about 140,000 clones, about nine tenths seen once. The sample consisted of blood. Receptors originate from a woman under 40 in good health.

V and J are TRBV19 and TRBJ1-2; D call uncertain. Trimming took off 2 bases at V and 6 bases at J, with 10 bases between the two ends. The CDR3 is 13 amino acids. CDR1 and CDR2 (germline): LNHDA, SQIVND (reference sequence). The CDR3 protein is CASSIKPRDGYTF. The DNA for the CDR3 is TGTGCCAGTAGTATAAAACCCCGGGATGGCTACACCTTC.

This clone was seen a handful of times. The CDR3 DNA reads as TGTGCCAGCAGTTTCGCTAGCGGGGGTACCTACGAGCAGTACTTC. Amino acid sequence: CASSFASGGTYEQYF. The gene calls are TRBV27 and TRBJ2-7; 10 nucleotides agree with TRBD2. The CDR3 is 15 residues long. Looked up from germline, CDR1 is MNHEY and CDR2 is SMNVEV (reference sequence). With V trimmed by 3 bases and J by 2 bases, 4 bases remained unmatched.

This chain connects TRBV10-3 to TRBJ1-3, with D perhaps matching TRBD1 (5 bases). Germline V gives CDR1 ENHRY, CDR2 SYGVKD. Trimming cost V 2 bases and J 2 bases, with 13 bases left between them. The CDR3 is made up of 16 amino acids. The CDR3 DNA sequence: TGTGCCATCAGTGAGAGGGGCGGAGGCACTGGAAACACCATATATTTT. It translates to CAISERGGGTGNTIYF.

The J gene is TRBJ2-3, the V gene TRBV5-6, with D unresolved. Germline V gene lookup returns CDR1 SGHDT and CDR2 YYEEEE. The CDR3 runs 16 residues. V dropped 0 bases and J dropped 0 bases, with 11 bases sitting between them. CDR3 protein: CASSLEGGLSTDTQYF. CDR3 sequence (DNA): TGTGCCAGCAGCTTGGAGGGCGGCCTAAGCACAGATACGCAGTATTTT.

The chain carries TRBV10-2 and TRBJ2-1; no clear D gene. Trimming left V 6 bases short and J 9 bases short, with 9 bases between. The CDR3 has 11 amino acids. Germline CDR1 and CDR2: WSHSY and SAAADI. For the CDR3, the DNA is TGCGCCAGCAGGAATAATATTGAGCAGTTCTTC. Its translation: CASRNNIEQFF.

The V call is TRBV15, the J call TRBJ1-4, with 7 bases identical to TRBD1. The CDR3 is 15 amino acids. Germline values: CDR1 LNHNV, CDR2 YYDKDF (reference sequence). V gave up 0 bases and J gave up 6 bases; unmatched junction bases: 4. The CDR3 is CATSRDPRGDEKLFF. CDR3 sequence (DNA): TGTGCCACCAGCAGAGATCCCAGGGGGGATGAAAAACTGTTTTTT.

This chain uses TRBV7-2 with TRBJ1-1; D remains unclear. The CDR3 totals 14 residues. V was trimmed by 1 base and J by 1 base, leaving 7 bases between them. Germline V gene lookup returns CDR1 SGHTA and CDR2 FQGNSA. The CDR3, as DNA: TGTGCCAGCAGCTTAGACAGTCGGAACACTGAAGCTTTCTTT. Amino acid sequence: CASSLDSRNTEAFF.

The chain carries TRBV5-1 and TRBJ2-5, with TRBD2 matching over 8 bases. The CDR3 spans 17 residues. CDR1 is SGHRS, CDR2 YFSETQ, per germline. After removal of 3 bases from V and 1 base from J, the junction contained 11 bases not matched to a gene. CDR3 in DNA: TGCGCCAGCAGCTCCGCCCCATCGGGAGGGGGCCAAGAGACCCAGTACTTC. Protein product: CASSSAPSGGGQETQYF.